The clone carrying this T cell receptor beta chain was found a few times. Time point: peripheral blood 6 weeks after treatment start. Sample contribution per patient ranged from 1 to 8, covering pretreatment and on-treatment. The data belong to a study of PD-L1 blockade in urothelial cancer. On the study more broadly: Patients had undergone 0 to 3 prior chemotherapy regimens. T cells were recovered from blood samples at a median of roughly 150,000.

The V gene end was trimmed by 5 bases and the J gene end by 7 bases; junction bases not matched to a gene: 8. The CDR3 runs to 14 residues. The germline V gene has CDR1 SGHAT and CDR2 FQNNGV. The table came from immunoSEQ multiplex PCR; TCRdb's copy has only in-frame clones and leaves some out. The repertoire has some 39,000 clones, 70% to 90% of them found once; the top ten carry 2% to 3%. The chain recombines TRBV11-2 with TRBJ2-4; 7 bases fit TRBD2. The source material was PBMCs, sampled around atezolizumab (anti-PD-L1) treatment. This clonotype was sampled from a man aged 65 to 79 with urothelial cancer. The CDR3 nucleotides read TGTGCCAGCAGCCCTTTGCGGGAGTGGAACATTCAGTACTTC. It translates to CASSPLREWNIQYF. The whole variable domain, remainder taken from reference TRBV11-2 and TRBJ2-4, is EAGVAQSPRYKIIEKRQSVAFWCNPISGHATLYWYQQILGQGPKLLIQFQNNGVVDDSQLPKDRFSAERLKGVDSTLKIQPAKLEDSAVYLCASSPLREWNIQYFGAGTRLSVL.